A selection of T cell receptor beta chains follows, all from one sample in a study of blood T cell repertoires in COVID-19. The protocol was immunoSEQ multiplex PCR, while the TCRdb copy is restricted to in-frame clones and leaves out a portion. The sample lists around 140,000 clones; around 89% were seen once. The sample taken for sequencing was peripheral blood. The receptors shown here come from a man aged 45-65 years with acute or convalescent COVID-19. Both conserved end residues are part of each CDR3. Fields, in order: CDR3 DNA, CDR3 protein, D gene, clone size, J gene, V gene. D genes are given only for firm matches. Part of the rows lack a size; the others show once, few, many or a class for expanded clones.

TGTGCCAGCAGCCCCCTGGGTAGCGGGAGGGCCTTTTACGAGCAGTACTTC	CASSPLGSGRAFYEQYF	TRBD2	NA	TRBJ2-7	TRBV28
TGTGCCAGCAGGCCACTTCCGGGACAGGGGATTGGAAACACCATATATTTT	CASRPLPGQGIGNTIYF	TRBD1	NA	TRBJ1-3	TRBV7-2
TGTGCCAGCAGCGGCTCTGGTGGGCAGACTGAAGCTTTCTTT	CASSGSGGQTEAFF	NA	NA	TRBJ1-1	TRBV6-4
TGTGCCAGCAGCCAACCGGAGCAGCCCCAGCATTTT	CASSQPEQPQHF	NA	NA	TRBJ1-5	TRBV7-8
TGTGCCAGCAGCTATGGACTAGCGGGGGGGGCAGATACGCAGTATTTT	CASSYGLAGGADTQYF	TRBD2	NA	TRBJ2-3	TRBV7-2
TGTGCCAGCAGTCCCGGGATAAATAGAAATGGCTACACCTTC	CASSPGINRNGYTF	NA	NA	TRBJ1-2	TRBV28
TGTGCCAGCAGTCCCGAGTTCTACACCGGGGAGCTGTTTTTT	CASSPEFYTGELFF	NA	NA	TRBJ2-2	TRBV27
TGTGCCATGCCTGGGGGCGGGAGGAGGTACGAGCAGTACTTC	CAMPGGGRRYEQYF	NA	many	TRBJ2-7	TRBV21-1
TGTGCCAGCAGTCACCGACAGGGGGCTCTAGGGCCCCAGCATTTT	CASSHRQGALGPQHF	TRBD1	NA	TRBJ1-5	TRBV28
TGCGCCAGCAGCCTGGGGGCTTCTGGGGCCAACGTCCTGACTTTC	CASSLGASGANVLTF	NA	NA	TRBJ2-6	TRBV5-1
TGTGCCAGCAGAACGACAGGGGATTCACCCCTCCACTTT	CASRTTGDSPLHF	TRBD1	NA	TRBJ1-6	TRBV28
TGTGCCAGCAGCTTGTCAGGGGCGTATGGCTACACCTTC	CASSLSGAYGYTF	NA	NA	TRBJ1-2	TRBV5-5
TGTGCCAGCAGTCCCTTTAGAGCACCAGAAGCTTTCTTT	CASSPFRAPEAFF	NA	NA	TRBJ1-1	TRBV6-5
TGTGCCAGCAGTTCCGGGACAGGGGTCCTCTACGAGCAGTACTTC	CASSSGTGVLYEQYF	TRBD1	NA	TRBJ2-7	TRBV5-4
TGTGCCAGCAGCAGCAGACGGACAGGTAGTGTTAAGTTTTTCTCGGATACGCAGTATTTT	CASSSRRTGSVKFFSDTQYF	NA	NA	TRBJ2-3	TRBV21-1
TGTGCCAGTAGTATCGGGACAGCCTCTGGAAACACCATATATTTT	CASSIGTASGNTIYF	TRBD1	NA	TRBJ1-3	TRBV19
TGTGCCAGCAGCTTGGGTAGCGGCCAAGAGACCCAGTACTTC	CASSLGSGQETQYF	NA	NA	TRBJ2-5	TRBV5-6
TGCAGCGTCCCCAGGGTTGGGAACACTGAAGCTTTCTTT	CSVPRVGNTEAFF	NA	NA	TRBJ1-1	TRBV29-1
TGTGCCAGCAGCCCGGTTGACAGGGTCGGGCAGCCCCAGCATTTT	CASSPVDRVGQPQHF	TRBD1	NA	TRBJ1-5	TRBV16
TGTGCCAGCACTCTCGGGACACCGAACACCGGGGAGCTGTTTTTT	CASTLGTPNTGELFF	NA	many	TRBJ2-2	TRBV28
TGTGCCATTTCCAAGGGACTGGCCGAGGATACGCAGTATTTT	CAISKGLAEDTQYF	NA	NA	TRBJ2-3	TRBV6-5
TGTGCCAGCTCCAACTTTTGGGACAGGGGGCTTACTGGAAACACCATATATTTT	CASSNFWDRGLTGNTIYF	TRBD1	NA	TRBJ1-3	TRBV9
TGTGCCAGCAGCTTGCAGGGGCGAGAGGGCTACACCTTC	CASSLQGREGYTF	NA	NA	TRBJ1-2	TRBV5-4
TGTGCCAGTAGTATAAATGCGGTAATCGGCTACACCTTC	CASSINAVIGYTF	NA	NA	TRBJ1-2	TRBV19
TGTGCCAGCAGCGTGCAAGGCGGGGGGGCAGCAGATACGCAGTATTTT	CASSVQGGGAADTQYF	TRBD2	NA	TRBJ2-3	TRBV9
TGTGCCAGCAGCCAAGCAGCGGGGGGGCGTTTCTTC	CASSQAAGGRFF	TRBD2	NA	TRBJ2-1	TRBV4-2
TGTGCCAGCAGCTTAGCCGCCGGGACAGGTTATGGCTACACCTTC	CASSLAAGTGYGYTF	TRBD1	NA	TRBJ1-2	TRBV7-2